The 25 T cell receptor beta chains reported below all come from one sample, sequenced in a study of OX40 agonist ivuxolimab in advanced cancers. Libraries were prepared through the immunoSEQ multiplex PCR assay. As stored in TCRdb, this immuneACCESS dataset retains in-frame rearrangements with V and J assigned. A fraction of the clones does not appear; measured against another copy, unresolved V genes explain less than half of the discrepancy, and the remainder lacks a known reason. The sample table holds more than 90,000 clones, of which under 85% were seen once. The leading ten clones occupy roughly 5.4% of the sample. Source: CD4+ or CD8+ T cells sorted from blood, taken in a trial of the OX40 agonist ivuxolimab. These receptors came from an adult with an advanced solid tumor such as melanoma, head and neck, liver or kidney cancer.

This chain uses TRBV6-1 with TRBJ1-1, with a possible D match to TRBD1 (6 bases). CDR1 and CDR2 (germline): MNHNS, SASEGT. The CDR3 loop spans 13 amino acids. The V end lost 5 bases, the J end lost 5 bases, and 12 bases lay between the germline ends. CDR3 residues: CASSIQGGTEAFF. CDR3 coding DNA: TGTGCCAGCAGTATACAGGGAGGGACTGAAGCTTTCTTT.

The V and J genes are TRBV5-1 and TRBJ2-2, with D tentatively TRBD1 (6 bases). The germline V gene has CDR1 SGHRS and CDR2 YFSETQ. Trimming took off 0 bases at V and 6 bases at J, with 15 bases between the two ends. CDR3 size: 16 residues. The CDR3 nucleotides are TGCGCCAGCAGCTTGGCAGACAGGCCCTACGCCGGGGAGCTGTTTTTT. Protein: CASSLADRPYAGELFF.

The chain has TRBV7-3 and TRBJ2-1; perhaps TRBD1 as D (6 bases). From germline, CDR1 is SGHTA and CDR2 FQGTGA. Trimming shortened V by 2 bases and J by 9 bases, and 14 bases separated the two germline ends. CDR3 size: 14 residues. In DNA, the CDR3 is TGTGCCAGCAGCTTAGTCCAGGGGTGGGCTGAGCAGTTCTTC. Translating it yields CASSLVQGWAEQFF.

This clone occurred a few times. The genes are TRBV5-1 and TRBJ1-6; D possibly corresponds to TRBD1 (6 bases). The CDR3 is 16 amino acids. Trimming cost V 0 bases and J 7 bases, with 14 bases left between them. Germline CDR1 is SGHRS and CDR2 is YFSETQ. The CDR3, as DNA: TGCGCCAGCAGCTTGGTTCCGGGGGCCGGCAATTCACCCCTCCACTTT. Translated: CASSLVPGAGNSPLHF. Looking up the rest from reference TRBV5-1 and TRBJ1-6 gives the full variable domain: KAGVTQTPRYLIKTRGQQVTLSCSPISGHRSVSWYQQTPGQGLQFLFEYFSETQRNKGNFPGRFSGRQFSNSRSEMNVSTLELGDSALYLCASSLVPGAGNSPLHFGNGTRLTVT.

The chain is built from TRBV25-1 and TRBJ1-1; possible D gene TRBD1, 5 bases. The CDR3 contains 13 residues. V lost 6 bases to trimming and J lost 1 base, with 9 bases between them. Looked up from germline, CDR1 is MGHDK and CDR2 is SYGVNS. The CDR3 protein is CASSSTGNTEAFF. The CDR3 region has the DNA TGTGCCAGCAGCTCAACAGGGAACACTGAAGCTTTCTTT.

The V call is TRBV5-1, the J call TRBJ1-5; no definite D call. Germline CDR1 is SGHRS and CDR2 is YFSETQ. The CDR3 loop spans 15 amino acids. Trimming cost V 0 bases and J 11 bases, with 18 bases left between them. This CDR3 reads CASSLAEVHPPAQHF. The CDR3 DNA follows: TGCGCCAGCAGCTTGGCCGAGGTTCACCCACCGGCCCAGCATTTT.

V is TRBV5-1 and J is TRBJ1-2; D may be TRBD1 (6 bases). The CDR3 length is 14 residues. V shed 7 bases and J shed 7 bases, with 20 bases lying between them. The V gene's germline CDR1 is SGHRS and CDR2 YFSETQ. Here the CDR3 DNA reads TGCGCCAGCGCCGACGGGCGGGGGCGAACTGGCTACACCTTC. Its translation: CASADGRGRTGYTF.

The CDR3 spells CASSPRGDNTDTQYF. The CDR3 bases are TGTGCCAGCAGCCCTAGGGGGGACAACACAGATACGCAGTATTTT. The chain joins TRBV7-2 to TRBJ2-3; perhaps D is TRBD1 or TRBD2 (6 bases each). CDR1 is SGHTA, CDR2 FQGNSA, per germline. This CDR3 is built from 15 residues. Trimming cost V 5 bases and J 2 bases, with 14 bases left between them.

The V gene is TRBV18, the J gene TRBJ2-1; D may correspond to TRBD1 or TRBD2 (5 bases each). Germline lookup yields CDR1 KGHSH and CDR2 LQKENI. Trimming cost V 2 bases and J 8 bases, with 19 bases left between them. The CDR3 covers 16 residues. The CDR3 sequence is CASSPGRTGVGHEQFF. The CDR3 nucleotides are TGTGCCAGCTCACCAGGACGTACGGGTGTGGGACATGAGCAGTTCTTC.

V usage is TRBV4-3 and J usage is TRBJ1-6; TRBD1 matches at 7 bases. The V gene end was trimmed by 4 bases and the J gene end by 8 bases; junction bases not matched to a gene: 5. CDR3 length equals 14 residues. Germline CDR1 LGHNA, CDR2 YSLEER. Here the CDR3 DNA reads TGCGCCAGCAGCCGAGGACAGGACGATTCACCCCTCCACTTT. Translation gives CASSRGQDDSPLHF.

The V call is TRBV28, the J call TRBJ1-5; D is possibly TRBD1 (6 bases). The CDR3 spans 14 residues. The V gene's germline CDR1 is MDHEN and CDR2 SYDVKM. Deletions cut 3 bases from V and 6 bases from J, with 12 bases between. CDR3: CASSLPGEVQPQHF. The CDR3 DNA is TGTGCCAGCAGTTTGCCAGGGGAAGTTCAGCCCCAGCATTTT.

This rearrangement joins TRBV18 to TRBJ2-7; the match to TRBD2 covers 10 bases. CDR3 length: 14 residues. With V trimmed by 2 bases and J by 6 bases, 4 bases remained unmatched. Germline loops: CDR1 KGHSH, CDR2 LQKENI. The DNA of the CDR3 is TGTGCCAGCTCACCAGGAAGGACTAGCGGCGAGCAGTACTTC. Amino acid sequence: CASSPGRTSGEQYF.

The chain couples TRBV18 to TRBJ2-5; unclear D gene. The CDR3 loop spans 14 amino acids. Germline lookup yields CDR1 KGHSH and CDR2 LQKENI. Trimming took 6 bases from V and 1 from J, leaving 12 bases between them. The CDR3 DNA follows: TGTGCCAGCTCCCCCCTAATGAGCCAAGAGACCCAGTACTTC. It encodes CASSPLMSQETQYF.

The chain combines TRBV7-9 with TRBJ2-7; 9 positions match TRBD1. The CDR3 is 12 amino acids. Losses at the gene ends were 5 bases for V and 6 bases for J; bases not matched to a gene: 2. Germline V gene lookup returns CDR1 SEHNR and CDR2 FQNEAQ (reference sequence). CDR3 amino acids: CASSRDRAEQYF. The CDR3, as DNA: TGTGCCAGCAGCAGGGACAGGGCCGAGCAGTACTTC.

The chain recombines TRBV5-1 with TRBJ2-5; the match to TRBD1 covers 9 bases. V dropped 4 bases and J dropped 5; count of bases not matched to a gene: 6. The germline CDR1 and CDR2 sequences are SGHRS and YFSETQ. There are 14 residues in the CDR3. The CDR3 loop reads CASSPTGGSETQYF. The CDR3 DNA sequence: TGCGCCAGCAGCCCGACAGGGGGTAGCGAGACCCAGTACTTC.

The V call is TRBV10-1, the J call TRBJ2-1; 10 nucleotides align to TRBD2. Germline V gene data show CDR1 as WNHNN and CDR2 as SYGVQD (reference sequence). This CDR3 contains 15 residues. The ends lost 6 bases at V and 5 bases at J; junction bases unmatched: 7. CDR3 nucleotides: TGCGCCAGCAGGGTAACTAGCGGGGTAGACAATGAGCAGTTCTTC. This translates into CASRVTSGVDNEQFF.

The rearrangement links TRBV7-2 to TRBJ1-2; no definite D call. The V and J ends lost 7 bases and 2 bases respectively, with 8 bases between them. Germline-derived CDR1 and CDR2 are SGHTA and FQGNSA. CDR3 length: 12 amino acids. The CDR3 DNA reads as TGTGCCAGCATAGCGGAGAACTATGGCTACACCTTC. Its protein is CASIAENYGYTF.

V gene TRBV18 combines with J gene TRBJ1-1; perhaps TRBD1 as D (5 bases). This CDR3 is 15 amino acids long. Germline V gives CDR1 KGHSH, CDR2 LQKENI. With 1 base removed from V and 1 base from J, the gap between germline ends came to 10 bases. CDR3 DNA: TGTGCCAGCTCACCACGGAACGACAGGAACACTGAAGCTTTCTTT. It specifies CASSPRNDRNTEAFF.

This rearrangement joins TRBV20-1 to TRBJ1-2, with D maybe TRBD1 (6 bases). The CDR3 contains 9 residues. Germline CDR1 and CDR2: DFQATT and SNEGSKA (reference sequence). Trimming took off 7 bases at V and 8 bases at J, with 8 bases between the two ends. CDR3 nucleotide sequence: TGCAGTGTTGGGGGCGGCTACACCTTC. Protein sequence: CSVGGGYTF.

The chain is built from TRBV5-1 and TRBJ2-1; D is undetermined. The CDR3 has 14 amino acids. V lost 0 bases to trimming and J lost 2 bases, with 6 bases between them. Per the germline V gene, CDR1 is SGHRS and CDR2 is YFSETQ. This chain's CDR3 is CASSLEFAYNEQFF. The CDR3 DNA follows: TGCGCCAGCAGCTTGGAATTCGCCTACAATGAGCAGTTCTTC.

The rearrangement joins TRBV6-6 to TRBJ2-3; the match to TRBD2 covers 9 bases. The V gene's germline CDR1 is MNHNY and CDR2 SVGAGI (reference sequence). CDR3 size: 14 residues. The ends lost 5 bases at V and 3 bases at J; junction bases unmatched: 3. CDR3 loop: CASSPRGGTDTQYF. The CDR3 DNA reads TGTGCCAGCAGTCCGCGGGGGGGTACAGATACGCAGTATTTT.

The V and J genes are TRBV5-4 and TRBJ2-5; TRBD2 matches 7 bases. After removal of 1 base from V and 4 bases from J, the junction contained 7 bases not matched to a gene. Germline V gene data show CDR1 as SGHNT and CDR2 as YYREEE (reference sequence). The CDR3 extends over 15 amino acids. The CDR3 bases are TGTGCCAGCAGCTTGTCAGCGGGGTCAGGAGAGACCCAGTACTTC. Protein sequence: CASSLSAGSGETQYF.

CDR3 nucleotide sequence: TGTGCCAGCAGCCAAGATGGCTTTGGCAGGGAGGCTGGAAACACCATATATTTT. This codes for CASSQDGFGREAGNTIYF. The V gene is TRBV4-2, the J gene TRBJ1-3; TRBD1 is a possible D gene (5 bases). The CDR3 contains 18 residues. Per germline, CDR1 LGHNA and CDR2 YNFKEQ. Trimming stripped 0 bases from V and 2 bases from J, with 17 bases between.

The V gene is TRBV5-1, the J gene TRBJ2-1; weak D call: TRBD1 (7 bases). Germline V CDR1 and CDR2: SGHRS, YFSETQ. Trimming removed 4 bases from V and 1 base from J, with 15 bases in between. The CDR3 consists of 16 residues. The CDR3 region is CASSEGAGMSYNEQFF. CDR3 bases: TGCGCCAGCAGCGAGGGGGCGGGGATGTCCTACAATGAGCAGTTCTTC.

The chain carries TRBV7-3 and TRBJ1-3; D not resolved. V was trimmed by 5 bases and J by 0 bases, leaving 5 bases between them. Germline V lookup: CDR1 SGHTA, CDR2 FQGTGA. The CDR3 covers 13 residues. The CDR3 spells CASSPSSGNTIYF. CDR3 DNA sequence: TGTGCCAGCAGCCCCTCCTCTGGAAACACCATATATTTT.